A single T cell receptor (beta chain) is shown here with its context. This sample stems from a study of T cell changes during pregnancy in multiple sclerosis. Profiled with immunoSEQ multiplex PCR; TCRdb holds only in-frame clones, not every one. Of approximately 100,000 clones in the sample, 92% are singletons; the top ten hold roughly 2.1%. Sample: peripheral blood, taken after pregnancy. The sequence was collected from a female donor in good health, enrolled as a control in a pregnancy study.

CDR3 coding DNA: TGTGCCAGCAGACCCAACCCGGGACAGTACAATGAGCAGTTCTTC. This encodes CASRPNPGQYNEQFF. The V and J genes are TRBV21-1 and TRBJ2-1; the D segment call TRBD1 is taken from the table without a DNA check. TRBV21-1 is annotated as a pseudogene. The CDR3 has 15 residues.